Following are 25 T cell receptor beta chains from one sample sequenced in a study of cytomegalovirus exposure and HLA in healthy donors. PCR used 60 Vbeta primers and 13 Jbeta primers. Assay: immunoSEQ multiplex PCR; the TCRdb copy retains only in-frame clones and omits some. The repertoire holds 60,000 to 80,000 clones, with about 77% as singletons. The sample was PBMCs. The receptor set was obtained from a woman aged 30 to 39 in good health and CMV-seronegative.

The chain carries TRBV6-6 and TRBJ2-3; D perhaps matches TRBD2 (7 bases). CDR3 size: 15 residues. Germline-derived CDR1 and CDR2 are MNHNY and SVGAGI (reference sequence). V lost 6 bases to trimming and J lost 0 bases, with 13 bases between them. The CDR3, as DNA: TGTGCCAGCAGCGGGGGGCGAACTAGCACAGATACGCAGTATTTT. It yields the protein CASSGGRTSTDTQYF.

This chain joins TRBV28 and TRBJ1-2; D is uncertain. CDR3 length: 15 amino acids. The V and J ends lost 3 bases and 0 bases respectively, with 11 bases between them. Looked up from germline, CDR1 is MDHEN and CDR2 is SYDVKM. The CDR3 nucleotides read TGTGCCAGCAGTTTCCTGACATCAACTAACTATGGCTACACCTTC. Translation gives CASSFLTSTNYGYTF.

V and J are TRBV9 and TRBJ1-2, with 10 bases that match TRBD1. The CDR3 loop spans 16 amino acids. J gave up 4 bases and V 3 bases, and 9 bases lay outside the gene matches. CDR1 SGDLS and CDR2 YYNGEE come from the germline V gene. The CDR3 here is CASSAPGQGNLYGYTF. CDR3 nucleotides: TGTGCCAGCAGCGCTCCGGGACAGGGGAATCTCTATGGCTACACCTTC.

The genes are TRBV28 and TRBJ2-3; 9 bases match TRBD2. From germline, CDR1 is MDHEN and CDR2 SYDVKM. With V trimmed by 8 bases and J by 10 bases, 10 bases remained unmatched. This CDR3 has 13 residues. The CDR3 here is CASSGGSGSSQYF. In DNA, the CDR3 is TGTGCCAGCTCCGGGGGTAGCGGGAGTTCGCAGTATTTT.

The CDR3 sequence is CASTHGGQAGVETQYF. CDR3 sequence (DNA): TGTGCCAGCACTCATGGGGGACAAGCGGGAGTAGAGACCCAGTACTTC. This chain connects TRBV28 to TRBJ2-5; 8 bases map to TRBD2. This CDR3 comprises 16 residues. The J segment lost 4 bases and the V segment lost 7 bases, leaving 14 bases of the junction unmatched. Germline V gives CDR1 MDHEN, CDR2 SYDVKM.

Points on this clone: Germline and junction disagree at one end, which may indicate a read error. The rearrangement joins TRBV7-9 to TRBJ2-3; 7 bases map to TRBD2. This CDR3 comprises 16 residues. Per germline, CDR1 SEHNR and CDR2 FQNEAQ (reference sequence). DNA for the CDR3: TGTTCCAGCAGCCCCCCGGTGGCGGGAGAAGCAGATACGCAGTATTTT. Its translation: CSSSPPVAGEADTQYF.

The chain carries TRBV10-3 and TRBJ2-6; possibly TRBD1 for D (6 bases). CDR3 size: 19 residues. Germline V lookup: CDR1 ENHRY, CDR2 SYGVKD. Trimming removed 3 bases at V and 0 bases at J, with 18 bases between. CDR3: CAISDPSRQVNSGANVLTF. The CDR3 bases are TGTGCCATCAGTGATCCTAGCAGACAGGTTAACTCTGGGGCCAACGTCCTGACTTTC.

This clone was seen just once. V usage is TRBV6-1 and J usage is TRBJ2-7; 8 bases are a match to TRBD2. Germline CDR1 MNHNS, CDR2 SASEGT. The CDR3 is 15 residues long. J lost 0 bases, V lost 4 bases, and 5 bases had no gene match. The CDR3 here is CASSVIAGSSYEQYF. The CDR3 DNA reads as TGTGCCAGCAGTGTTATAGCGGGGAGCTCCTACGAGCAGTACTTC.

The chain couples TRBV28 to TRBJ1-4; D possibly corresponds to TRBD1 (6 bases). CDR3 length equals 15 residues. CDR1 is MDHEN, CDR2 SYDVKM, per germline. Trimming left V 3 bases short and J 3 bases short, with 11 bases between. The CDR3 reads CASSFEGHPNEKLFF. The CDR3 nucleotides are TGTGCCAGCAGTTTTGAGGGACATCCTAATGAAAAACTGTTTTTT.

This clone showed up just a few times. This chain links TRBV4-1 with TRBJ2-1, with TRBD2 matching over 12 bases. CDR3 length: 18 amino acids. J gave up 2 bases and V 4 bases, and 9 bases lay outside the gene matches. Germline CDR1 MGHRA, CDR2 YSYEKL. The CDR3 region is CASSPYPSGRVAYNEQFF. The CDR3 DNA follows: TGCGCCAGCAGCCCATATCCTAGCGGGAGGGTAGCCTACAATGAGCAGTTCTTC.

This chain uses TRBV28 with TRBJ1-4; 9 bases line up with TRBD1. Germline trimming cut 8 bases from V and 10 bases from J; bases unmatched to any gene: 8. The CDR3 has 13 residues. Per the germline V gene, CDR1 is MDHEN and CDR2 is SYDVKM. CDR3 sequence reads: CASGGTGRRKLFF. In DNA form, the CDR3 reads TGTGCCAGCGGAGGGACAGGGAGGCGAAAACTGTTTTTT.

The J gene is TRBJ1-2, the V gene TRBV4-3; D is undetermined. V lost 0 bases and J 1 base, leaving 3 bases between the germline ends. Germline loops: CDR1 LGHNA, CDR2 YSLEER. The CDR3 runs to 13 residues. This chain's CDR3 is CASSQDINYGYTF. CDR3 DNA sequence: TGCGCCAGCAGCCAAGATATTAACTATGGCTACACCTTC.

The rearrangement joins TRBV19 to TRBJ1-2; D is uncertain. V was cut by 6 bases and J by 4 bases, with 18 bases left in between. Germline CDR1 LNHDA, CDR2 SQIVND (reference sequence). This CDR3 region has 15 residues. As DNA, the CDR3 is TGTGCCAGTAGAACCTCGGCCTTCGGAGGCTATGGCTACACCTTC. This sequence encodes CASRTSAFGGYGYTF. The full variable domain, rest sourced from reference TRBV19 and TRBJ1-2, is DGGITQSPKYLFRKEGQNVTLSCEQNLNHDAMYWYRQDPGQGLRLIYYSQIVNDFQKGDIAEGYSVSREKKESFPLTVTSAQKNPTAFYLCASRTSAFGGYGYTFGSGTRLTVV.

The chain carries TRBV9 and TRBJ1-3, with unresolved D. V gave up 1 base and J gave up 2 bases, with 4 bases separating them. The CDR3 consists of 13 residues. Germline loops: CDR1 SGDLS, CDR2 YYNGEE. DNA of the CDR3: TGTGCCAGCAGCGTAACGGCTGGAAACACCATATATTTT. This codes for CASSVTAGNTIYF.

The chain links TRBV6-4 to TRBJ1-1, with D uncertain. The CDR3 is 14 residues long. Germline lookup yields CDR1 MRHNA and CDR2 SNTAGT. Trimming left V 0 bases short and J 2 bases short, with 7 bases between. CDR3 amino acids: CASSDSEANTEAFF. The CDR3 DNA is TGTGCCAGCAGTGACTCTGAGGCAAACACTGAAGCTTTCTTT.

J is TRBJ2-3 and V is TRBV5-6, with 10 bases matching TRBD2. Trimming at V came to 4 bases and at J to 8 bases, leaving 13 bases not matched to a gene. The CDR3 contains 16 residues. CDR1 SGHDT and CDR2 YYEEEE come from the germline V gene. This chain's CDR3 is CASSGVAGGPMRTQYF. The DNA for the CDR3 is TGTGCCAGCAGCGGAGTAGCGGGAGGCCCCATGCGTACGCAGTATTTT. The entire variable domain, with the rest obtained from reference TRBV5-6 and TRBJ2-3, is as follows: DAGVTQSPTHLIKTRGQQVTLRCSPKSGHDTVSWYQQALGQGPQFIFQYYEEEERQRGNFPDRFSGHQFPNYSSELNVNALLLGDSALYLCASSGVAGGPMRTQYFGPGTRLTVL.

The chain is built from TRBV28 and TRBJ1-5; 7 bases are shared with TRBD1. The CDR3 has 15 residues. V lost 6 bases, J lost 2 bases, and 7 bases stayed unmatched. Germline V lookup: CDR1 MDHEN, CDR2 SYDVKM. The CDR3 DNA reads TGTGCCAGCAGCCGGACAGGCGGCGGCAATCAGCCCCAGCATTTT. Encoded protein: CASSRTGGGNQPQHF.

V is TRBV28 and J is TRBJ1-2, with a possible D match to TRBD1 (5 bases). Germline loops: CDR1 MDHEN, CDR2 SYDVKM. CDR3 length: 12 amino acids. Trimming shortened V by 6 bases and J by 9 bases, and 14 bases separated the two germline ends. CDR3 sequence (DNA): TGTGCCAGCAGCCTCCTCAGGGATAGCTACACCTTC. Amino acids: CASSLLRDSYTF.

This chain uses TRBV7-9 with TRBJ2-5, with a weak D call TRBD2 (5 bases). CDR3 size: 12 residues. V was pared by 2 bases and J by 5 bases, with 6 bases between. Germline CDR1 reads SEHNR; CDR2 reads FQNEAQ (reference sequence). CDR3 protein: CASSLIAETQYF. The CDR3 DNA reads TGTGCCAGCAGCTTAATAGCGGAGACCCAGTACTTC.

This sequence joins TRBV29-1 and TRBJ2-3, with 11 bases aligning to TRBD1. CDR3 size: 17 residues. Germline lookup yields CDR1 SQVTM and CDR2 ANQGSEA. With 0 bases clipped from V and 3 bases from J, the junction kept 8 bases outside the gene matches. The CDR3 sequence: CSVEDPRTGGETDTQYF. The CDR3 nucleotides are TGCAGCGTTGAAGACCCGAGGACAGGGGGCGAAACAGATACGCAGTATTTT.

The chain links TRBV7-2 to TRBJ1-6; 8 bases fit TRBD1. V trimming: 1 base; J trimming: 4 bases; junction bases outside the gene matches: 3. The V gene's germline CDR1 is SGHTA and CDR2 FQGNSA. The CDR3 extends over 16 amino acids. The DNA for the CDR3 is TGTGCCAGCAGCTTAGACAGGGGGGCATATAATTCACCCCTCCACTTT. Amino acids: CASSLDRGAYNSPLHF.

The rearrangement links TRBV6-5 to TRBJ1-6, with D possibly matching TRBD1 (6 bases). Germline-derived CDR1 and CDR2 are MNHEY and SVGAGI. V lost 5 bases and J lost 6, with 8 bases in between. The CDR3 spans 13 residues. Written as DNA, the CDR3 is TGTGCCAGCAGTGGACAGTCTAATTCACCCCTCCACTTT. It translates to CASSGQSNSPLHF.

This chain's CDR3 is CASSDLGSPLHF. Here the CDR3 DNA reads TGTGCCAGCAGTGATCTCGGTTCACCCCTCCACTTT. The genes are TRBV2 and TRBJ1-6; the D is unclear. The CDR3 extends over 12 amino acids. Trimming stripped 3 bases from V and 9 bases from J, with 6 bases between. The V gene's germline CDR1 is SNHLY and CDR2 FYNNEI. The entire variable domain, with the rest obtained from reference TRBV2 and TRBJ1-6, is as follows: EPEVTQTPSHQVTQMGQEVILRCVPISNHLYFYWYRQILGQKVEFLVSFYNNEISEKSEIFDDQFSVERPDGSNFTLKIRSTKLEDSAMYFCASSDLGSPLHFGNGTRLTVT.

The chain links TRBV6-5 to TRBJ2-5; possible D gene TRBD1, 6 bases. Germline V gives CDR1 MNHEY, CDR2 SVGAGI. This CDR3 region has 13 residues. The ends were cut back, 5 bases at V and 5 bases at J, with 12 bases in the middle. CDR3 sequence: CASSTTGSETQYF. In nucleotides, the CDR3 is TGTGCCAGCAGTACAACAGGGTCGGAGACCCAGTACTTC.

This clone was counted between two and nine times. The chain has TRBV4-2 and TRBJ2-1, with D perhaps matching TRBD2 (6 bases). Germline CDR1 is LGHNA and CDR2 is YNFKEQ. The CDR3 has 17 residues. V dropped 3 bases and J dropped 4 bases, with 19 bases sitting between them. CDR3 sequence: CASSHPKSSAEYNEQFF. The CDR3 DNA follows: TGTGCCAGCAGCCACCCGAAGTCTAGCGCCGAGTACAATGAGCAGTTCTTC.